What follows are 31 T cell receptor beta chains derived from one specimen sequenced in a study of blood T cell repertoires in COVID-19 (dated by TCRdb to 2019 to 2021). Receptors were amplified or captured by the immunoSEQ multiplex PCR assay. This immuneACCESS table, as held by TCRdb, lists in-frame sequences with V and J called but not all clones. Of the missing ones, under half trace to an unresolved V gene in checked studies; the others have no known cause. The sample profile shows about 220,000 clones; around four fifths of them were found once. The ten top clones hold about 20% of the sample. The sequencing input was peripheral blood. The receptors were gathered from a young man with active or convalescent COVID-19.

The chain uses TRBV7-9 and TRBJ1-3, with D hard to call. V was clipped by 5 bases and J by 2 bases, with 7 bases between them. The CDR3 loop spans 13 amino acids. CDR1 is SEHNR, CDR2 FQNEAQ, per germline (reference sequence). For the CDR3, the DNA is TGTGCCAGCAGCCGGGGTGCTGGAAACACCATATATTTT. Protein: CASSRGAGNTIYF.

The V and J genes are TRBV18 and TRBJ1-2; no clear D gene. The V end was cut by 3 bases, the J end by 2 bases, with 10 bases between. CDR1 and CDR2 from the germline V gene are KGHSH and LQKENI. This CDR3 is built from 14 residues. The CDR3 bases are TGTGCCAGCTCACCCTTGGAGGGAAACTATGGCTACACCTTC. Translating it yields CASSPLEGNYGYTF.

Comment on this clone: Other DNA sequences within the sample encode an identical CDR3. The chain has TRBV7-2 and TRBJ2-1; TRBD2 aligns across 7 bases. Per germline, CDR1 SGHTA and CDR2 FQGNSA. The CDR3 is made up of 16 amino acids. Losses at the gene ends were 1 base for V and 2 bases for J; bases not matched to a gene: 5. The CDR3 spells CASSLGTSGTYNEQFF. Here the CDR3 DNA reads TGTGCCAGCAGCTTAGGTACCAGCGGGACCTACAATGAGCAGTTCTTC.

The rearrangement joins TRBV7-8 to TRBJ1-3, with TRBD1 matching over 8 bases. This CDR3 is 16 amino acids long. Trimming removed 0 bases from V and 8 bases from J; junction bases left unmatched: 9. Germline CDR1 and CDR2: SGHVS and FQNEAQ. The CDR3 DNA is TGTGCCAGCAGCTTAGCGCGGGTTCAACAGGGGGACACCATATATTTT. Translated, it gives CASSLARVQQGDTIYF.

Here the CDR3 DNA reads TGTGCCAGCAGCCAGAGGGGGGGTTCTGGCTACACCTTC. As protein: CASSQRGGSGYTF. V is TRBV9 and J is TRBJ1-2, with a tentative D call TRBD1 (6 bases). The CDR3 runs to 13 residues. V was cut by 4 bases and J by 7 bases, with 14 bases left in between. Looked up from germline, CDR1 is SGDLS and CDR2 is YYNGEE.

The chain recombines TRBV5-5 with TRBJ1-2, with unresolved D. CDR1 and CDR2 from the germline V gene are SGHKS and YYEKEE (reference sequence). The V end lost 5 bases, the J end lost 3 bases, and 14 bases lay between the germline ends. This CDR3 is 14 amino acids long. CDR3 nucleotides: TGTGCCAGCAGAGCCACAGTGGGTGACTATGGCTACACCTTC. This translates into CASRATVGDYGYTF.

The rearrangement links TRBV27 to TRBJ2-2; D unresolved. Trimming left V 0 bases short and J 6 bases short, with 8 bases between. The CDR3 is 14 amino acids. Germline loops: CDR1 MNHEY, CDR2 SMNVEV (reference sequence). Here the CDR3 reads CASSLSGLPGELFF. CDR3 nucleotide sequence: TGTGCCAGCAGTTTATCCGGTCTTCCCGGGGAGCTGTTTTTT.

The chain's CDR3 is CASSLGSTYNEQFF. The CDR3 DNA reads TGTGCCAGCAGCTTAGGTTCGACTTACAATGAGCAGTTCTTC. The chain recombines TRBV11-3 with TRBJ2-1, with D uncertain. The germline CDR1 and CDR2 sequences are SGHNT and YENEEA. The V end was cut by 1 base, the J end by 4 bases, with 8 bases between. There are 14 residues in the CDR3.

The chain uses TRBV5-6 and TRBJ2-1; D possibly corresponds to TRBD1 (6 bases). V was trimmed by 4 bases and J by 4 bases, leaving 15 bases between them. The CDR3 sequence is 15 residues long. In germline, CDR1 is SGHDT, CDR2 YYEEEE. DNA for the CDR3: TGTGCCAGCAGCGCCGGGACAACTGTTTACAATGAGCAGTTCTTC. Protein sequence: CASSAGTTVYNEQFF.

This chain links TRBV5-1 with TRBJ2-1, with 8 bases identical to TRBD2. V shed 4 bases and J 8 bases; nucleotides not matched to a gene: 8. CDR1 is SGHRS, CDR2 YFSETQ, per germline. The CDR3 has 14 amino acids. For the CDR3, the DNA is TGCGCCAGCAGCCCCCAAGCGGGAGCGGATGAGCAGTTCTTC. Amino acid sequence: CASSPQAGADEQFF.

The V and J genes are TRBV10-3 and TRBJ1-2; TRBD1 matches at 7 bases. The CDR3 runs 12 residues. CDR1 and CDR2 (germline): ENHRY, SYGVKD. V was clipped by 5 bases and J by 6 bases; unmatched bases: 3. CDR3 protein: CAISPDRDGYTF. As DNA, the CDR3 is TGTGCCATCAGTCCAGACAGGGATGGCTACACCTTC.

This chain uses TRBV29-1 with TRBJ2-7; 7 bases match TRBD2. CDR3 length: 12 residues. With 6 bases clipped from V and 3 bases from J, the junction kept 5 bases outside the gene matches. Germline V lookup: CDR1 SQVTM, CDR2 ANQGSEA. CDR3 protein: CSVGGKGYEQYF. CDR3 DNA sequence: TGCAGCGTCGGGGGGAAGGGCTACGAGCAGTACTTC.

This clone occurred once. The chain is built from TRBV15 and TRBJ1-2, with 7 bases identical to TRBD1. There are 15 residues in the CDR3. V lost 0 bases, J lost 0 bases, and 1 base stayed unmatched. Germline values: CDR1 LNHNV, CDR2 YYDKDF (reference sequence). CDR3 in DNA: TGTGCCACCAGCAGAGATGGACAGGCTAACTATGGCTACACCTTC. It is translated as CATSRDGQANYGYTF.

The chain combines TRBV3-1 (or the pseudogene TRBV3-2) with TRBJ2-1; D uncertain. Trimming shortened V by 1 base and J by 11 bases, and 12 bases separated the two germline ends. This CDR3 region has 13 residues. Germline V gene data show CDR1 as LGHDT and CDR2 as YNNKEL (reference sequence). The CDR3 region is CASSQAVGRKQFF. DNA of the CDR3: TGTGCCAGCAGCCAAGCCGTCGGCAGGAAGCAGTTCTTC.

The CDR3 region is CASSLVGGRTGLYEQYF. DNA of the CDR3: TGTGCCAGCAGCTTAGTGGGGGGGCGGACAGGGCTCTACGAGCAGTACTTC. This rearrangement joins TRBV7-9 to TRBJ2-7; D possibly corresponds to TRBD1 (8 bases). V was trimmed by 1 base and J by 3 bases, leaving 19 bases between them. This CDR3 has 17 amino acids. Germline loops: CDR1 SEHNR, CDR2 FQNEAQ (reference sequence).

The chain carries TRBV28 and TRBJ1-2; the D gene is possibly TRBD1 (6 bases). This CDR3 comprises 14 residues. CDR1 is MDHEN and CDR2 is SYDVKM in the germline V gene. Trimming stripped 5 bases from V and 7 bases from J, with 17 bases between. The CDR3 coding sequence is TGTGCCAGCAGTCCGCGGACAGTCCCCCCTGGCTACACCTTC. Protein sequence: CASSPRTVPPGYTF.

The rearrangement links TRBV2 to TRBJ2-1; the match to TRBD2 covers 10 bases. The CDR3 sequence is 13 residues long. Trimming removed 5 bases from V and 8 bases from J; junction bases left unmatched: 3. Germline lookup yields CDR1 SNHLY and CDR2 FYNNEI. Here the CDR3 reads CASSSLAGYEQFF. Written as DNA, the CDR3 is TGTGCCAGCAGTTCACTAGCGGGGTATGAGCAGTTCTTC.

This rearrangement joins TRBV7-9 to TRBJ1-6; 7 bases are a match to TRBD1. Germline V gene lookup returns CDR1 SEHNR and CDR2 FQNEAQ (reference sequence). This CDR3 is built from 13 residues. Trimming at V came to 4 bases and at J to 8 bases, leaving 2 bases not matched to a gene. Here the CDR3 reads CASSWDSDSPLHF. The CDR3 nucleotides are TGTGCCAGCAGCTGGGACAGTGATTCACCCCTCCACTTT.

J is TRBJ2-1 and V is TRBV6-2 or TRBV6-3; D gene ambiguous. Germline values: CDR1 MNHEY, CDR2 SVGEGT. The ends were cut back, 2 bases at V and 6 bases at J, with 14 bases in the middle. The CDR3 spans 15 residues. DNA of the CDR3: TGTGCCAGCAGTTACGCATTCCAGGCCACCAATGAGCAGTTCTTC. Residues: CASSYAFQATNEQFF.

The rearrangement joins TRBV7-2 to TRBJ1-6; 7 nucleotides agree with TRBD1. The trim removed 3 bases at V and 6 bases at J, leaving 5 bases unmatched. Per germline, CDR1 SGHTA and CDR2 FQGNSA. The CDR3 has 15 residues. The CDR3 protein is CASSLGRGTNSPLHF. In DNA, the CDR3 is TGTGCCAGCAGCTTGGGCAGGGGGACTAATTCACCCCTCCACTTT. Full variable domain (rest looked up from reference TRBV7-2 and TRBJ1-6): GAGVSQSPSNKVTEKGKDVELRCDPISGHTALYWYRQSLGQGLEFLIYFQGNSAPDKSGLPSDRFSAERTGGSVSTLTIQRTQQEDSAVYLCASSLGRGTNSPLHFGNGTRLTVT.

CDR3 in amino acids: CAWSRQGTEQYF. In DNA form, the CDR3 reads TGTGCCTGGAGTCGACAGGGAACCGAGCAGTACTTC. The gene calls are TRBV30 and TRBJ2-7; 7 positions match TRBD1. With 2 bases clipped from V and 6 bases from J, the junction kept 4 bases outside the gene matches. The CDR3 totals 12 residues. Germline lookup yields CDR1 GTSNPN and CDR2 SVGIG (reference sequence).

This clone was observed a single time. The chain links TRBV5-1 to TRBJ2-1, with TRBD2 identical over 8 bases. The CDR3 is 16 amino acids. Germline assignment: CDR1 SGHRS and CDR2 YFSETQ. V gave up 3 bases and J gave up 3 bases; unmatched junction bases: 8. CDR3 loop: CASSSPGGGGYNEQFF. The CDR3, as DNA: TGCGCCAGCAGCTCCCCCGGGGGGGGAGGCTACAATGAGCAGTTCTTC.

V gene TRBV14 combines with J gene TRBJ2-3; weak D call: TRBD1 (5 bases). CDR3 length: 14 amino acids. Germline values: CDR1 SGHDN, CDR2 FVKESK. V was cut by 4 bases and J by 2 bases, with 10 bases left in between. CDR3 bases: TGTGCCAGCAGCCCTTGGGGCTACACAGATACGCAGTATTTT. Translated, it gives CASSPWGYTDTQYF. Supplemented by reference TRBV14 and TRBJ2-3, the full variable domain reads EAGVTQFPSHSVIEKGQTVTLRCDPISGHDNLYWYRRVMGKEIKFLLHFVKESKQDESGMPNNRFLAERTGGTYSTLKVQPAELEDSGVYFCASSPWGYTDTQYFGPGTRLTVL.

V is TRBV12-3 or TRBV12-4 and J is TRBJ1-3; D is unresolved. V dropped 5 bases and J dropped 4 bases, with 9 bases sitting between them. The CDR3 totals 13 residues. The CDR3 bases are TGTGCCAGCAGTCCTGGACTGGGAAACACCATATATTTT. It encodes CASSPGLGNTIYF.

V and J are TRBV2 and TRBJ2-5, with 8 bases identical to TRBD1. The trim removed 7 bases at V and 6 bases at J, leaving 10 bases unmatched. The germline V gene encodes CDR1 SNHLY and CDR2 FYNNEI. This CDR3 has 14 residues. The CDR3 loop reads CASKDRAERKTQYF. The CDR3 DNA is TGTGCCAGCAAGGACAGGGCTGAGAGGAAGACCCAGTACTTC.

This chain joins TRBV6-2 or TRBV6-3 and TRBJ2-7; a possible D gene is TRBD2 (6 bases). Germline V lookup: CDR1 MNHEY, CDR2 SVGEGT. CDR3 length: 15 residues. Trimming cost V 2 bases and J 5 bases, with 16 bases left between them. CDR3 nucleotide sequence: TGTGCCAGCAGTTACCCGCGGGGACGGAGGGACGAGCAGTACTTC. Translating it yields CASSYPRGRRDEQYF.

This clone was observed a single time. This chain joins TRBV28 and TRBJ2-7, with 8 bases fitting TRBD1. V dropped 6 bases and J dropped 2; count of bases not matched to a gene: 9. Germline CDR1 MDHEN, CDR2 SYDVKM. The CDR3 is made up of 15 amino acids. In DNA form, the CDR3 reads TGTGCCAGCAGGCAAGGACAGGGCCCCACCTACGAGCAGTACTTC. Its translation is CASRQGQGPTYEQYF.

This clone has more than one count but fewer than ten. This chain links TRBV19 with TRBJ1-4; 11 bases map to TRBD1. V lost 9 bases and J lost 11; bases outside the gene matches: 8. This CDR3 region has 13 residues. Germline V gene sequence: CDR1 LNHDA, CDR2 SQIVND (reference sequence). The CDR3, as DNA: TGTGCCAGCATGGACAGGGGGCTTAAGAAACTGTTTTTT. Translation: CASMDRGLKKLFF.

The CDR3 loop reads CASRKTSGTTYEQYF. The DNA for the CDR3 is TGTGCCAGCCGAAAAACTAGCGGGACCACCTACGAGCAGTACTTC. This chain joins TRBV6-5 and TRBJ2-7; the match to TRBD2 covers 10 bases. V lost 8 bases, J lost 2 bases, and 9 bases stayed unmatched. The CDR3 is 15 residues long. The germline CDR1 and CDR2 sequences are MNHEY and SVGAGI.

This clone turned up a few times. The sample has other DNA sequences that encode this CDR3 too. This chain joins TRBV4-1 and TRBJ1-4; 7 bases are a match to TRBD1. Germline lookup yields CDR1 MGHRA and CDR2 YSYEKL. The CDR3 runs 15 residues. The J segment lost 2 bases and the V segment lost 4 bases, leaving 4 bases of the junction unmatched. CDR3 region: CASSPPGQTNEKLFF. CDR3 bases: TGCGCCAGCAGCCCCCCGGGACAGACTAATGAAAAACTGTTTTTT.

The rearrangement joins TRBV7-2 to TRBJ2-1; 8 bases fit TRBD2. With 2 bases clipped from V and 4 bases from J, the junction kept 4 bases outside the gene matches. Germline CDR1 SGHTA, CDR2 FQGNSA. The CDR3 contains 15 residues. CDR3 sequence (DNA): TGTGCCAGCAGCTTATCTGTAGCGGGGTACAATGAGCAGTTCTTC. It is translated as CASSLSVAGYNEQFF.